Each of the 32 T cell receptor beta chains below was sequenced from the same sample in a study of TIL therapy for anti-PD-1-resistant metastatic lung cancer (dated by TCRdb to the early 2020s). The immunoSEQ v3 hsTCRB kit was used to amplify TCR beta CDR3 regions from genomic DNA through bias-controlled multiplex PCR. Imported from immuneACCESS, the table was reduced by TCRdb to in-frame sequences with V and J called. These copies leave out some clones; in studies compared against another copy, an unresolved V gene accounts for under half, and the cause of the remainder is not known. This sample holds approximately 40,000 clones; around four fifths were observed only once. Under 7.5% of the sample goes to the ten largest clones. The time point label, as the study defines it: pre-treatment sample, taken before nivolumab and TIL therapy. The source material was blood, sampled at baseline. The source of these receptors is a person aged 25-79 years with non-small cell lung cancer.

The chain recombines TRBV7-9 with TRBJ2-2; D assignment may be TRBD1 or TRBD2 (6 bases each). Germline CDR1 is SEHNR and CDR2 is FQNEAQ (reference sequence). With 2 bases removed from V and 1 base from J, the gap between germline ends came to 8 bases. The length of the CDR3 is 15 residues. Here the CDR3 reads CASSLRGQNTGELFF. CDR3 DNA sequence: TGTGCCAGCAGCTTACGGGGGCAGAACACCGGGGAGCTGTTTTTT.

This clone was counted only a few times. This chain uses TRBV18 with TRBJ1-5; D is perhaps TRBD1 (6 bases). Between the trimmed V and J ends, which lost 2 bases and 5 bases, there was a span of 16 bases. The CDR3 consists of 16 residues. Germline CDR1 and CDR2: KGHSH and LQKENI. The DNA for the CDR3 is TGTGCCAGCTCACCAACCGGGATCGGGGGGCATCAGCCCCAGCATTTT. This codes for CASSPTGIGGHQPQHF.

This clone turned up a few times. The chain has TRBV5-4 and TRBJ1-6, with unresolved D. The V gene lost 0 bases and the J gene lost 14 bases, with 15 bases spanning the gap. The CDR3 contains 14 residues. Looked up from germline, CDR1 is SGHNT and CDR2 is YYREEE (reference sequence). The CDR3 DNA reads TGTGCCAGCAGCTTGGACACGGGTTTTAGGTCCCTCCACTTT. Its protein is CASSLDTGFRSLHF.

J is TRBJ1-4 and V is TRBV5-1; D perhaps matches TRBD1 (6 bases). The CDR3 consists of 15 residues. Trimming took 5 bases from V and 0 from J, leaving 11 bases between them. The germline CDR1 and CDR2 sequences are SGHRS and YFSETQ. This chain's CDR3 is CASRMTGATNEKLFF. CDR3 nucleotides: TGCGCCAGCAGGATGACAGGAGCAACTAATGAAAAACTGTTTTTT.

V and J are TRBV7-9 and TRBJ2-3, with D possibly matching TRBD2 (6 bases). The germline V and J ends were trimmed by 4 bases and 3 bases, with 14 bases remaining between them. CDR1 and CDR2 from the germline V gene are SEHNR and FQNEAQ (reference sequence). CDR3 size: 15 residues. In DNA form, the CDR3 reads TGTGCCAGCAGCTCCGCCGCGACTAGGACAGATACGCAGTATTTT. It encodes CASSSAATRTDTQYF.

The chain combines TRBV4-1 with TRBJ1-2, with a tentative D call TRBD1 (5 bases). V was cut by 4 bases and J by 1 base, with 19 bases left in between. From germline, CDR1 is MGHRA and CDR2 YSYEKL. CDR3 length: 17 amino acids. The CDR3 DNA follows: TGCGCCAGCAGCCCGGTGGGGGGAGGAAGCGTTAACTATGGCTACACCTTC. Translating it yields CASSPVGGGSVNYGYTF.

The genes are TRBV19 and TRBJ1-1; D is unclear. Germline V CDR1 and CDR2: LNHDA, SQIVND (reference sequence). Trimming removed 5 bases from V and 4 bases from J, with 14 bases in between. The CDR3 sequence is 14 residues long. DNA for the CDR3: TGTGCCAGTAGTGTCGGTCCCGCGGCCACTGAAGCTTTCTTT. It specifies CASSVGPAATEAFF. The whole variable domain, filled in from reference TRBV19 and TRBJ1-1, reads DGGITQSPKYLFRKEGQNVTLSCEQNLNHDAMYWYRQDPGQGLRLIYYSQIVNDFQKGDIAEGYSVSREKKESFPLTVTSAQKNPTAFYLCASSVGPAATEAFFGQGTRLTVV.

The V and J genes are TRBV28 and TRBJ2-7; D may be TRBD1 (5 bases). The CDR3 spans 14 residues. Trimming shortened V by 5 bases and J by 6 bases, and 17 bases separated the two germline ends. Looked up from germline, CDR1 is MDHEN and CDR2 is SYDVKM. The DNA of the CDR3 is TGTGCCAGCAGTACTCAGTGGGGCCCGGGCGAGCAGTACTTC. Its translation is CASSTQWGPGEQYF.

This rearrangement joins TRBV7-9 to TRBJ2-2; 8 bases map to TRBD1. Losses at the gene ends were 3 bases for V and 0 bases for J; bases not matched to a gene: 9. The CDR3 contains 18 residues. Looked up from germline, CDR1 is SEHNR and CDR2 is FQNEAQ (reference sequence). CDR3 amino acids: CASSLSPTGQANTGELFF. The CDR3 region has the DNA TGTGCCAGCAGCTTGTCCCCGACGGGACAGGCGAACACCGGGGAGCTGTTTTTT.

This rearrangement joins TRBV20-1 to TRBJ1-5; D ambiguous. Trimming left V 3 bases short and J 7 bases short, with 7 bases between. This CDR3 has 11 residues. Germline V gene lookup returns CDR1 DFQATT and CDR2 SNEGSKA (reference sequence). This CDR3 is CSASREQPQHF. CDR3 in DNA: TGCAGTGCTAGCCGGGAACAGCCCCAGCATTTT.

The chain recombines TRBV28 with TRBJ2-7; 11 positions agree with TRBD2. Germline V lookup: CDR1 MDHEN, CDR2 SYDVKM. The CDR3 covers 14 residues. The J segment lost 3 bases and the V segment lost 8 bases, leaving 6 bases of the junction unmatched. The CDR3, as DNA: TGTGCCAGCCTAGCGGGAGGAGATGGCTACGAGCAGTACTTC. As protein: CASLAGGDGYEQYF.

The rearrangement links TRBV7-6 to TRBJ2-3, with TRBD2 matching 8 bases. With 5 bases clipped from V and 8 bases from J, the junction kept 12 bases outside the gene matches. This CDR3 has 15 residues. Germline values: CDR1 SGHVS, CDR2 FNYEAQ. CDR3: CASSKNPGLGGTQYF. In nucleotides, the CDR3 is TGTGCCAGCAGCAAAAATCCGGGACTAGGAGGTACGCAGTATTTT.

The J gene is TRBJ2-5, the V gene TRBV7-9; TRBD2 aligns across 14 bases. Per the germline V gene, CDR1 is SEHNR and CDR2 is FQNEAQ (reference sequence). V lost 5 bases to trimming and J lost 4 bases; unmatched junction nucleotides: 6. This CDR3 region has 16 residues. The DNA for the CDR3 is TGTGCCAGCAGCCCCGGACTAGCGGGGGGATCAGAGACCCAGTACTTC. It codes for CASSPGLAGGSETQYF.

This clone occurred once. The chain carries TRBV5-8 and TRBJ2-5, with 8 bases identical to TRBD1. CDR3 length equals 17 residues. Per germline, CDR1 SGHTS and CDR2 YDEGEE. Trimming cost V 4 bases and J 5 bases; bases outside gene matches: 16. CDR3 loop: CASSPAPRQGLPETQYF. In DNA form, the CDR3 reads TGTGCCAGCAGCCCCGCCCCTCGACAGGGGCTCCCGGAGACCCAGTACTTC.

The chain carries TRBV5-4 and TRBJ1-6; D remains unclear. This CDR3 has 17 residues. Trimming left V 4 bases short and J 7 bases short, with 21 bases between. Germline CDR1 reads SGHNT; CDR2 reads YYREEE (reference sequence). CDR3 nucleotides: TGTGCCAGCAGCGTGGATGGAAATTCTCGCAGCAATTCACCCCTCCACTTT. It codes for CASSVDGNSRSNSPLHF.

The rearrangement joins TRBV7-2 to TRBJ1-5; no definite D call. There are 13 residues in the CDR3. Trimming stripped 2 bases from V and 4 bases from J, with 6 bases between. Germline V gene sequence: CDR1 SGHTA, CDR2 FQGNSA. The chain's CDR3 is CASSLFSNQPQHF. The CDR3 DNA sequence: TGTGCCAGCAGCTTATTCTCAAATCAGCCCCAGCATTTT.

This clone was recorded once. This chain links TRBV9 with TRBJ2-2, with D uncertain. This CDR3 has 15 amino acids. V was trimmed by 4 bases and J by 1 base, leaving 11 bases between them. Germline V gene sequence: CDR1 SGDLS, CDR2 YYNGEE. The CDR3 sequence is CASSPYIENTGELFF. Written as DNA, the CDR3 is TGTGCCAGCAGCCCCTATATAGAGAACACCGGGGAGCTGTTTTTT.

The chain is built from TRBV4-1 and TRBJ2-1, with 7 nucleotides matching TRBD1. J was trimmed by 6 bases and V by 3 bases; bases with no gene match: 5. The length of the CDR3 is 14 residues. Germline V gene sequence: CDR1 MGHRA, CDR2 YSYEKL. CDR3 sequence reads: CASSQPGQSNEQFF. CDR3 bases: TGCGCCAGCAGCCAGCCGGGACAGAGCAATGAGCAGTTCTTC.

The V call is TRBV4-1, the J call TRBJ2-5; 7 bases are shared with TRBD2. V shed 0 bases, J shed 0 bases, and the junction held 7 bases outside the gene matches. The CDR3 contains 17 residues. Germline CDR1 reads MGHRA; CDR2 reads YSYEKL. The CDR3 coding sequence is TGCGCCAGCAGCCAAGATCGGGGGGTCACGTACCAAGAGACCCAGTACTTC. It yields the protein CASSQDRGVTYQETQYF.

The chain recombines TRBV6-1 with TRBJ2-7, with D possibly called TRBD1 or TRBD2 (5 bases each). The germline V gene has CDR1 MNHNS and CDR2 SASEGT. This CDR3 has 15 residues. Trimming removed 7 bases from V and 0 bases from J, with 16 bases in between. The CDR3 bases are TGTGCCAGCAATGGGGCCGGGACCCTCTCCTACGAGCAGTACTTC. It specifies CASNGAGTLSYEQYF.

This rearrangement joins TRBV9 to TRBJ2-3, with D perhaps matching TRBD1 or TRBD2 (5 bases each). CDR1 is SGDLS and CDR2 is YYNGEE in the germline V gene. Trimming cost V 0 bases and J 4 bases, with 12 bases left between them. This CDR3 contains 15 residues. CDR3 nucleotides: TGTGCCAGCAGCGTAGATAGCCGAGGGGCAGATACGCAGTATTTT. It yields the protein CASSVDSRGADTQYF.

The chain has TRBV27 and TRBJ2-1, with unresolved D. Trimming removed 6 bases from V and 5 bases from J, with 17 bases in between. The CDR3 runs to 15 residues. Germline CDR1 reads MNHEY; CDR2 reads SMNVEV (reference sequence). The DNA of the CDR3 is TGTGCCAGCAGGGTTGTAGCCTCCCTTAACAATGAGCAGTTCTTC. It codes for CASRVVASLNNEQFF.

The V and J genes are TRBV6-5 and TRBJ2-7; D is unresolved. V lost 7 bases and J 6 bases, leaving 16 bases between the germline ends. This CDR3 has 13 residues. Germline CDR1 and CDR2: MNHEY and SVGAGI. The CDR3 loop reads CASTGPSDGEQYF. CDR3 sequence (DNA): TGTGCCAGCACTGGACCCTCAGACGGCGAGCAGTACTTC.

This clone was counted a single time. V is TRBV7-2 and J is TRBJ1-4; TRBD1 matches 8 bases. Germline CDR1 SGHTA, CDR2 FQGNSA. Trimming removed 6 bases from V and 8 bases from J; junction bases left unmatched: 8. The CDR3 runs 14 residues. The CDR3 nucleotides read TGTGCCAGCAGACTTGACAGGGGCCCCGAAAAACTGTTTTTT. This encodes CASRLDRGPEKLFF.

The V and J genes are TRBV9 and TRBJ2-1, with 7 bases fitting TRBD2. CDR3 length equals 15 residues. The germline gives CDR1 SGDLS, CDR2 YYNGEE. The V segment lost 0 bases and the J segment 0 bases; nucleotides outside the gene matches: 0. The CDR3 loop is CASSVAGGSYNEQFF. Written as DNA, the CDR3 is TGTGCCAGCAGCGTAGCGGGGGGCTCCTACAATGAGCAGTTCTTC.

The rearrangement links TRBV28 to TRBJ1-1; 11 bases align to TRBD1. The CDR3 runs to 13 residues. CDR1 and CDR2 (germline): MDHEN, SYDVKM. Trimming cost V 6 bases and J 8 bases; bases outside gene matches: 5. The CDR3 region has the DNA TGTGCCAGCAGGTTGGACAGGGGGCGCGAAGCTTTCTTT. This codes for CASRLDRGREAFF.

This rearrangement joins TRBV5-4 to TRBJ1-4; D not resolved. Germline assignment: CDR1 SGHNT and CDR2 YYREEE (reference sequence). This CDR3 has 13 amino acids. With 8 bases removed from V and 8 bases from J, the gap between germline ends came to 16 bases. CDR3 loop: CASANRAGEKLFF. CDR3 in DNA: TGTGCCAGTGCTAACCGGGCCGGGGAAAAACTGTTTTTT.

This sequence joins TRBV7-2 and TRBJ1-2, with no clear D. CDR3 length equals 14 residues. Germline V gene lookup returns CDR1 SGHTA and CDR2 FQGNSA. The V end was cut by 5 bases, the J end by 7 bases, with 17 bases between. The CDR3 DNA reads TGTGCCAGCAGCCCCCTGGTTGGGGTAAGTGGCTACACCTTC. It is translated as CASSPLVGVSGYTF.

The chain employs TRBV6-6 and TRBJ1-6; D is ambiguous. Germline V lookup: CDR1 MNHNY, CDR2 SVGAGI (reference sequence). V lost 7 bases, J lost 4 bases, and 8 bases lay in between. The CDR3 has 13 residues. This CDR3 reads CASKTEYNSPLHF. CDR3 bases: TGTGCCAGCAAAACGGAGTATAATTCACCCCTCCACTTT.

The chain couples TRBV6-5 to TRBJ1-2, with 10 bases that match TRBD1. Germline trimming cut 0 bases from V and 6 bases from J; bases unmatched to any gene: 7. This CDR3 region has 16 residues. CDR1 is MNHEY, CDR2 SVGAGI, per germline. CDR3 protein: CASSYSPGQGHHGYTF. CDR3 sequence (DNA): TGTGCCAGCAGTTACTCCCCGGGACAGGGGCATCATGGCTACACCTTC.

The V and J genes are TRBV7-9 and TRBJ1-1, with 8 bases matching TRBD1. The CDR3 loop spans 14 amino acids. V shed 0 bases and J 4 bases; nucleotides not matched to a gene: 1. The germline V gene encodes CDR1 SEHNR and CDR2 FQNEAQ (reference sequence). The CDR3 region has the DNA TGTGCCAGCAGCTTAGCCCAGGGGGCCACTGAAGCTTTCTTT. Its protein product is CASSLAQGATEAFF.

This clone was seen a handful of times. This chain joins TRBV25-1 and TRBJ1-6; the match to TRBD1 covers 7 bases. The CDR3 contains 16 residues. Germline V gene lookup returns CDR1 MGHDK and CDR2 SYGVNS. V dropped 4 bases and J dropped 6; count of bases not matched to a gene: 9. The CDR3 DNA reads TGTGCCAGCAGTGCTTCCGGGACAGCCACTAATTCACCCCTCCACTTT. Its translation: CASSASGTATNSPLHF.